The 8 T cell receptor beta chains below come from one sample, sequenced in a study of CD4 T cells in relation to SARS-CoV-2 and coronaviruses. CD4+ T cells from unexposed donors were obtained before the COVID-19 pandemic (2011-2018). Using immunoSEQ multiplex PCR, the repertoire was profiled, and TCRdb retains in-frame clones only, with some absent. This table holds about 64,000 clones, approximately 94% found once. The sequenced material came from naive CD4+ T cells from PBMCs. The subset was: naive CD4+ T cells isolated by negative enrichment. These receptors all stem from a human donor in good health.

CDR3 coding DNA: TGTGCCAGCAGCCCTACCCGTACGGGGTTAGGGGCAGATACGCAGTATTTT. Its translation is CASSPTRTGLGADTQYF. The chain combines TRBV11-3 with TRBJ2-3; D possibly matches TRBD1 or TRBD2 (5 bases each). The CDR3 has 17 residues. CDR1 and CDR2 from the germline V gene are SGHNT and YENEEA. V dropped 5 bases and J dropped 4 bases, with 22 bases sitting between them.

The V gene is TRBV5-6, the J gene TRBJ2-7, with 7 bases aligning to TRBD1. Germline V CDR1 and CDR2: SGHDT, YYEEEE. Trimming at V came to 1 base and at J to 4 bases, leaving 17 bases not matched to a gene. This CDR3 comprises 18 residues. In DNA form, the CDR3 reads TGTGCCAGCAGCTTGTTACACTCGAGACAGGGATCAGCTTACGAGCAGTACTTC. It yields the protein CASSLLHSRQGSAYEQYF.

V is TRBV12-3 or TRBV12-4 and J is TRBJ1-1, with D perhaps TRBD1 (6 bases). The CDR3 is 13 residues long. V lost 8 bases and J 0 bases, leaving 10 bases between the germline ends. CDR3 sequence reads: CASGGQLNTEAFF. CDR3 nucleotide sequence: TGTGCCAGCGGTGGACAGCTGAACACTGAAGCTTTCTTT.

The chain couples TRBV7-2 to TRBJ1-1; 7 nucleotides match TRBD1. V dropped 6 bases and J dropped 0; count of bases not matched to a gene: 4. CDR3 length equals 14 residues. Germline-derived CDR1 and CDR2 are SGHTA and FQGNSA. CDR3 in DNA: TGTGCCAGCAGGGGGGGACAGTTGAACACTGAAGCTTTCTTT. It is translated as CASRGGQLNTEAFF.

The V gene is TRBV18, the J gene TRBJ2-2; 8 bases fit TRBD1. Unmatched junction bases numbered 5, after V lost 1 base and J lost 7 bases. The germline V gene has CDR1 KGHSH and CDR2 LQKENI. The CDR3 covers 15 residues. CDR3 in amino acids: CASSPRTGLGGELFF. CDR3 in DNA: TGTGCCAGCTCACCACGGACAGGGTTGGGCGGGGAGCTGTTTTTT.

V usage is TRBV6-5 and J usage is TRBJ2-7; 8 nucleotides match TRBD2. The CDR3 is 14 residues long. Germline lookup yields CDR1 MNHEY and CDR2 SVGAGI. V was pared by 6 bases and J by 6 bases, with 10 bases of the junction left unmatched. Here the CDR3 reads CASRGAGGLSEQYF. CDR3 sequence (DNA): TGTGCCAGCAGAGGTGCGGGGGGATTAAGCGAGCAGTACTTC.

This chain joins TRBV3-1 (or the pseudogene TRBV3-2) and TRBJ2-4; no clear D. In germline, CDR1 is LGHDT, CDR2 YNNKEL (reference sequence). The V end lost 3 bases, the J end lost 2 bases, and 8 bases lay between the germline ends. This CDR3 spans 14 amino acids. The CDR3 DNA reads TGTGCCAGCAGCCAGGGCCAGACCAAAAACATTCAGTACTTC. This gives the protein CASSQGQTKNIQYF.

The chain recombines TRBV6-2 or TRBV6-3 with TRBJ2-2; 9 nucleotides line up with TRBD1. V lost 5 bases to trimming and J lost 5 bases; unmatched junction nucleotides: 6. CDR1 is MNHEY and CDR2 is SVGEGT in the germline V gene. CDR3 size: 15 residues. Here the CDR3 reads CASSRNRGRTGELFF. The CDR3 region has the DNA TGTGCCAGCAGTAGAAACAGGGGGCGGACCGGGGAGCTGTTTTTT.